This T cell receptor (beta chain) was obtained from a study of blood T cells in healthy people across ages. Findings and caveats of the study: Shifts in expanded clonotypes may have been confounded by donor CMV status, which was unknown.

Of note for this clonotype: Its antigen is as yet unknown. A much larger clone differs by one base, so this may be a read error.

The second PCR ran 7 to 11 cycles with a sample-barcoded 5' primer and J-beta primers. Each CDR3 protein is one row after TCRdb ran MiXCR on the 5' RACE reads. The sample holds 600,000 or so distinct CDR3 sequences, approximately 30% seen once. The sample comprised blood. This clonotype was obtained from a woman over 75 in good health.

This chain's CDR3 is CSARVGGTEVFF. As DNA, the CDR3 is TGCAGTGCTAGAGTAGGGGGAACTGAAGTTTTCTTT. The chain recombines TRBV20-1 with TRBJ1-1; tentative D call: TRBD1 (6 bases). The CDR3 sequence is 12 residues long. The germline V gene encodes CDR1 DFQATT and CDR2 SNEGSKA (reference sequence).